These 32 T cell receptor beta chains originate from one sample sequenced in a study of vaccination and CD4 T cells after COVID-19 (dated by TCRdb to 2022 to 2024). This specimen's treatment or condition label, interpreted: roughly 10-day PBMC culture with coronavirus spike peptide pools or control peptides (ViraFEST assay). No antigen has been assigned to these receptors. The library was built by means of PCR. Instrument used: Illumina iSeq 100. DNA from cultured CD4+ T cells was subjected to TCR sequencing with the Oncomine TCR Beta short-read assay at the Johns Hopkins FTIC core. In TCRdb, the public reads were trimmed at Q25 with fastp and aligned with MiXCR, with productive beta chains retained. Rows merge per CDR3 protein into single entries with the most common DNA and genes. The sample has about 18,000 distinct CDR3 sequences on record, about 42% of them singletons. The ten top clones hold approximately 6.5% of the sample.

Here the sequenced sample was CD4+ T cells from blood, cultured in vitro, taken before SARS-CoV-2 vaccination. The receptor source for this set is a human donor who had recovered from COVID-19.

The chain links TRBV4-1 to TRBJ1-5; tentatively, D is TRBD1 (6 bases). Trimming shortened V by 3 bases and J by 3 bases, and 9 bases separated the two germline ends. Germline CDR1 is MGHRA and CDR2 is YSYEKL. CDR3 size: 14 residues. CDR3 DNA sequence: TGCGCCAGCAGCCAGGGACAAGTCAATCAGCCCCAGCATTTT. Protein: CASSQGQVNQPQHF.

This chain links TRBV5-1 with TRBJ1-2; D is uncertain. The CDR3 spans 13 residues. Trimming shortened V by 1 base and J by 7 bases, and 11 bases separated the two germline ends. Germline loops: CDR1 SGHRS, CDR2 YFSETQ. In DNA, the CDR3 is TGCGCCAGCAGCTTGTTGGCGGCCTCTGGCTACACCTTC. It translates to CASSLLAASGYTF.

The rearrangement joins TRBV27 to TRBJ1-3, with D tentatively TRBD1 (5 bases). The CDR3 runs to 15 residues. Between the trimmed V and J ends, which lost 6 bases and 0 bases, there was a span of 12 bases. Per the germline V gene, CDR1 is MNHEY and CDR2 is SMNVEV (reference sequence). The DNA of the CDR3 is TGTGCCAGCAGCCGTGCAGGGATCTCTGGAAACACCATATATTTT. As protein: CASSRAGISGNTIYF.

J is TRBJ1-5 and V is TRBV7-6, with D unresolved. V dropped 1 base and J dropped 11 bases, with 15 bases sitting between them. The CDR3 sequence is 14 residues long. The germline V gene has CDR1 SGHVS and CDR2 FNYEAQ. The CDR3, as DNA: TGTGCCAGCAGCTTAGAATCCGGGAATTTGGCCCAGCATTTT. This codes for CASSLESGNLAQHF.

The chain combines TRBV19 with TRBJ1-6, with TRBD1 matching 8 bases. CDR1 LNHDA and CDR2 SQIVND come from the germline V gene (reference sequence). CDR3 length: 16 residues. Germline trimming cut 7 bases from V and 4 bases from J; bases unmatched to any gene: 9. CDR3 region: CASKAWGQEYNSPLHF. CDR3 nucleotides: TGTGCCAGTAAAGCGTGGGGACAGGAGTATAATTCACCCCTCCACTTT. The variable domain in full, completed from reference TRBV19 and TRBJ1-6, reads DGGITQSPKYLFRKEGQNVTLSCEQNLNHDAMYWYRQDPGQGLRLIYYSQIVNDFQKGDIAEGYSVSREKKESFPLTVTSAQKNPTAFYLCASKAWGQEYNSPLHFGNGTRLTVT.

This clonotype was detected a few times. V gene TRBV6-1 combines with J gene TRBJ2-3; 9 positions match TRBD2. The CDR3 has 14 amino acids. V trimming: 6 bases; J trimming: 4 bases; junction bases outside the gene matches: 5. CDR1 is MNHNS and CDR2 is SASEGT in the germline V gene. CDR3 coding DNA: TGTGCCAGCAGCTCTAGCGGGGCCCCAGATACGCAGTATTTT. This encodes CASSSSGAPDTQYF.

This chain links TRBV4-3 with TRBJ2-7; TRBD2 might be the D (6 bases). CDR3 length: 12 amino acids. Looked up from germline, CDR1 is LGHNA and CDR2 is YSLEER. Trimming removed 1 base at V and 9 bases at J, with 10 bases between. The CDR3 nucleotides are TGCGCCAGCAGCCAAGGGGGGGACGGGCAGTACTTC. It yields the protein CASSQGGDGQYF.

The chain links TRBV20-1 to TRBJ1-1; TRBD1 aligns across 8 bases. The CDR3 has 12 amino acids. The germline gives CDR1 DFQATT, CDR2 SNEGSKA (reference sequence). CDR3 loop: CIPGTGSTEAFF. The CDR3 DNA follows: TGCATCCCCGGGACAGGCTCCACTGAAGCTTTCTTT.

This clonotype has only a few counts. The CDR3 DNA reads as TGTGCCAGCAGTTTACGGAGCTCCTATAATTCACCCCTCCACTTT. This encodes CASSLRSSYNSPLHF. J is TRBJ1-6 and V is TRBV28; D gene uncertain. CDR3 length equals 15 residues. Germline-derived CDR1 and CDR2 are MDHEN and SYDVKM. V was pared by 2 bases and J by 0 bases, with 5 bases between. Together with reference TRBV28 and TRBJ1-6, the CDR3 gives the full variable domain: DVKVTQSSRYLVKRTGEKVFLECVQDMDHENMFWYRQDPGLGLRLIYFSYDVKMKEKGDIPEGYSVSREKKERFSLILESASTNQTSMYLCASSLRSSYNSPLHFGNGTRLTVT.

The chain recombines TRBV24-1 with TRBJ2-3, with 8 bases matching TRBD1. The CDR3 is made up of 16 amino acids. CDR1 is KGHDR and CDR2 is SFDVKD in the germline V gene. Trimming cost V 0 bases and J 7 bases; bases outside gene matches: 8. CDR3 region: CATSDLQGATGNTQYF. CDR3 nucleotides: TGTGCCACCAGTGATTTGCAGGGGGCTACCGGGAATACGCAGTATTTT.

V usage is TRBV7-3 and J usage is TRBJ1-2; 8 positions agree with TRBD1. V lost 5 bases to trimming and J lost 7 bases; unmatched junction nucleotides: 6. The CDR3 has 13 amino acids. Germline V gene data show CDR1 as SGHTA and CDR2 as FQGTGA. The CDR3 DNA reads TGTGCCAGCAGCACGGACAGGGTCTTTGGCTACACCTTC. This sequence encodes CASSTDRVFGYTF.

This chain links TRBV5-5 with TRBJ1-1; D is undetermined. CDR1 is SGHKS, CDR2 YYEKEE, per germline (reference sequence). V dropped 5 bases and J dropped 0 bases, with 14 bases sitting between them. The CDR3 consists of 15 residues. The CDR3 nucleotides read TGTGCCAGCAGTCGAGGCCTTAGATTGAACACTGAAGCTTTCTTT. Its protein is CASSRGLRLNTEAFF.

With respect to this clonotype: Germline is not matched at one junction end, which may reflect a read error. The gene calls are TRBV27 and TRBJ1-2; 7 nucleotides line up with TRBD1. Germline V gene data show CDR1 as MNHEY and CDR2 as SMNVEV (reference sequence). The CDR3 runs 12 residues. CDR3 loop: CVSYRGDYGYTF. The CDR3 DNA is TGTGTCAGCTACAGGGGAGACTATGGCTACACCTTC.

The genes are TRBV6-2 or TRBV6-3 and TRBJ2-3, with 8 bases fitting TRBD1. CDR3 size: 14 residues. The V gene end was trimmed by 5 bases and the J gene end by 2 bases; junction bases not matched to a gene: 3. Per germline, CDR1 MNHEY and CDR2 SVGEGT. CDR3 loop: CASSPTGDTDTQYF. The DNA of the CDR3 is TGTGCCAGCAGTCCGACAGGGGACACAGATACGCAGTATTTT.

The chain carries TRBV7-2 and TRBJ2-3; D gene ambiguous. The V gene lost 1 base and the J gene lost 5 bases, with 10 bases spanning the gap. CDR1 SGHTA and CDR2 FQGNSA come from the germline V gene. The CDR3 is 14 amino acids. CDR3 sequence reads: CASSLGQKVDTQYF. The CDR3 DNA follows: TGTGCCAGCAGCTTAGGACAAAAGGTAGATACGCAGTATTTT.

The chain recombines TRBV20-1 with TRBJ1-1; D gene ambiguous. V dropped 5 bases and J dropped 1 base, with 11 bases sitting between them. Germline V gene lookup returns CDR1 DFQATT and CDR2 SNEGSKA (reference sequence). CDR3 length: 13 amino acids. The CDR3 loop reads CSAPGLGNTEAFF. CDR3 nucleotides: TGCAGTGCTCCGGGCCTGGGGAACACTGAAGCTTTCTTT.

The chain links TRBV10-3 to TRBJ2-7, with 10 bases aligning to TRBD2. V was clipped by 0 bases and J by 2 bases; unmatched bases: 4. Germline-derived CDR1 and CDR2 are ENHRY and SYGVKD. The CDR3 is 16 residues long. As DNA, the CDR3 is TGTGCCATCAGTGAGTCCAGGACTAGCGGAACCTACGAGCAGTACTTC. Translating gives CAISESRTSGTYEQYF.

In this sample, this clonotype turned up once. This rearrangement joins TRBV11-2 to TRBJ1-4, with TRBD1 as a possible D gene (6 bases). From germline, CDR1 is SGHAT and CDR2 FQNNGV. This CDR3 comprises 15 residues. V shed 5 bases and J shed 5 bases, with 15 bases lying between them. CDR3: CASSRTQGNNEKLFF. The CDR3 region has the DNA TGTGCCAGCAGCCGGACCCAGGGGAACAATGAAAAACTGTTTTTT.

The V gene is TRBV6-1, the J gene TRBJ1-6; 9 bases fit TRBD1. V gave up 5 bases and J gave up 9 bases; unmatched junction bases: 8. This CDR3 has 15 amino acids. CDR1 and CDR2 from the germline V gene are MNHNS and SASEGT. CDR3 nucleotide sequence: TGTGCCAGCAGTCTCGGAAGGACAGGGGTTTCACCCCTCCACTTT. It specifies CASSLGRTGVSPLHF.

The rearrangement joins TRBV29-1 to TRBJ2-5; TRBD1 agrees at 7 bases. Germline CDR1 is SQVTM and CDR2 is ANQGSEA. The CDR3 extends over 15 amino acids. Trimming at V came to 4 bases and at J to 2 bases, leaving 10 bases not matched to a gene. The CDR3 DNA reads TGCAGCGTTGGACAGGGATCGATGGCACAAGAGACCCAGTACTTC. This encodes CSVGQGSMAQETQYF.

This clonotype was counted a few times. The rearrangement uses TRBV7-9 and TRBJ1-1, with 7 bases lining up with TRBD1. Germline CDR1 and CDR2: SEHNR and FQNEAQ (reference sequence). This CDR3 has 15 amino acids. The V gene end was trimmed by 5 bases and the J gene end by 0 bases; junction bases not matched to a gene: 6. Here the CDR3 reads CASSRPGQVNTEAFF. Written as DNA, the CDR3 is TGTGCCAGCAGCCGCCCAGGACAGGTGAACACTGAAGCTTTCTTT.

This rearrangement joins TRBV15 to TRBJ2-1; 10 bases agree with TRBD2. Trimming at V came to 0 bases and at J to 7 bases, leaving 3 bases not matched to a gene. This CDR3 is 15 amino acids long. From germline, CDR1 is LNHNV and CDR2 YYDKDF (reference sequence). Here the CDR3 reads CATSRDPSGRNEQFF. CDR3 bases: TGTGCCACCAGCAGAGACCCTAGCGGGAGAAATGAGCAGTTCTTC.

The gene calls are TRBV28 and TRBJ2-5; no definite D call. Germline V gene data show CDR1 as MDHEN and CDR2 as SYDVKM. The CDR3 spans 14 residues. V was pared by 2 bases and J by 0 bases, with 7 bases between. This chain's CDR3 is CASSLGVYQETQYF. CDR3 in DNA: TGTGCCAGCAGTTTAGGTGTGTACCAAGAGACCCAGTACTTC.

This clonotype is a singleton in its sample. The chain is built from TRBV7-9 and TRBJ1-4; 7 bases agree with TRBD1. The CDR3 consists of 15 residues. V was clipped by 3 bases and J by 5 bases; unmatched bases: 6. CDR1 and CDR2 from the germline V gene are SEHNR and FQNEAQ (reference sequence). CDR3 nucleotides: TGTGCCAGCAGCTTGAGGACAGGACCGAATGAAAAACTGTTTTTT. Translation: CASSLRTGPNEKLFF.

This clonotype was found a few times. The chain recombines TRBV7-9 with TRBJ2-3; 14 nucleotides match TRBD2. CDR3 size: 15 residues. Losses at the gene ends were 5 bases for V and 5 bases for J; bases not matched to a gene: 3. Germline V CDR1 and CDR2: SEHNR, FQNEAQ (reference sequence). The DNA for the CDR3 is TGTGCCAGCAGCCCAGGACTAGCGGGAGGAGATACGCAGTATTTT. Its protein is CASSPGLAGGDTQYF. Supplemented by reference TRBV7-9 and TRBJ2-3, the full variable domain reads DTGVSQNPRHKITKRGQNVTFRCDPISEHNRLYWYRQTLGQGPEFLTYFQNEAQLEKSRLLSDRFSAERPKGSFSTLEIQRTEQGDSAMYLCASSPGLAGGDTQYFGPGTRLTVL.

This clonotype was counted a single time. This sequence joins TRBV2 and TRBJ2-1, with TRBD1 as a possible D gene (7 bases). This CDR3 spans 14 amino acids. Germline CDR1 and CDR2: SNHLY and FYNNEI. V was shortened by 6 bases and J by 9 bases, with 18 bases between the two germline ends. The CDR3 here is CASRRGAGGSEQFF. The DNA for the CDR3 is TGTGCCAGCAGAAGGGGGGCAGGGGGGAGTGAGCAGTTCTTC. The full variable domain, its missing parts supplied by reference TRBV2 and TRBJ2-1, is EPEVTQTPSHQVTQMGQEVILRCVPISNHLYFYWYRQILGQKVEFLVSFYNNEISEKSEIFDDQFSVERPDGSNFTLKIRSTKLEDSAMYFCASRRGAGGSEQFFGPGTRLTVL.

CDR3 sequence: CASSPLGAGKGNTEAFF. CDR3 DNA: TGTGCCAGCTCACCATTGGGGGCTGGAAAGGGGAACACTGAAGCTTTCTTT. V and J are TRBV18 and TRBJ1-1, with a tentative D call TRBD1 (6 bases). The germline V gene has CDR1 KGHSH and CDR2 LQKENI. This CDR3 has 17 residues. V lost 2 bases and J lost 1, with 17 bases in between.

The chain combines TRBV12-3 or TRBV12-4 with TRBJ1-2; perhaps TRBD1 as D (5 bases). The CDR3 runs to 15 residues. Trimming shortened V by 3 bases and J by 4 bases, and 15 bases separated the two germline ends. CDR3 sequence: CASSFSGLKAYGYTF. In DNA form, the CDR3 reads TGTGCCAGCAGTTTTTCAGGGTTAAAGGCCTATGGCTACACCTTC.

This chain connects TRBV7-9 to TRBJ1-1; perhaps TRBD1 as D (5 bases). Trimming took off 6 bases at V and 0 bases at J, with 17 bases between the two ends. The CDR3 is 16 amino acids. Germline loops: CDR1 SEHNR, CDR2 FQNEAQ (reference sequence). CDR3 region: CASSRSGPDMNTEAFF. The DNA for the CDR3 is TGTGCCAGCAGTAGATCGGGGCCTGACATGAACACTGAAGCTTTCTTT. Together with reference TRBV7-9 and TRBJ1-1, the CDR3 gives the full variable domain: DTGVSQNPRHKITKRGQNVTFRCDPISEHNRLYWYRQTLGQGPEFLTYFQNEAQLEKSRLLSDRFSAERPKGSFSTLEIQRTEQGDSAMYLCASSRSGPDMNTEAFFGQGTRLTVV.

This chain connects TRBV7-2 to TRBJ1-2, with TRBD1 as a possible D gene (5 bases). CDR3 length: 15 amino acids. V was cut by 5 bases and J by 6 bases, with 19 bases left in between. From germline, CDR1 is SGHTA and CDR2 FQGNSA. The CDR3 here is CASSPGPRAWDGYTF. CDR3 nucleotide sequence: TGTGCCAGCAGCCCGGGGCCGAGGGCCTGGGATGGCTACACCTTC.

The chain recombines TRBV29-1 with TRBJ1-1; D is undetermined. With 3 bases removed from V and 0 bases from J, the gap between germline ends came to 8 bases. Germline CDR1 and CDR2: SQVTM and ANQGSEA. There are 13 residues in the CDR3. The CDR3 sequence: CSVEHTMNTEAFF. The CDR3 coding sequence is TGCAGCGTTGAGCACACCATGAACACTGAAGCTTTCTTT.

This clonotype was seen a handful of times. CDR3 nucleotide sequence: TGTGCCAGCAGTTACAGGGGAAGAAACCTCCACTTT. It yields the protein CASSYRGRNLHF. The J gene is TRBJ1-6, the V gene TRBV2; 7 bases fit TRBD1. J gave up 15 bases and V 5 bases, and 7 bases lay outside the gene matches. Per germline, CDR1 SNHLY and CDR2 FYNNEI. This CDR3 has 12 amino acids.